These 22 T cell receptor beta chains originate from one sample sequenced in a study of cytomegalovirus exposure and HLA in healthy donors. The PCR had 60 Vbeta and 13 Jbeta primers. Using immunoSEQ multiplex PCR, the repertoire was profiled, and TCRdb retains in-frame clones only, with some absent. The table includes 150,000 to 200,000 clones, 75% to 85% detected once. Sequences were obtained from PBMCs. These receptors were obtained from a woman aged 25 to 39 in good health and CMV-seronegative.

The gene calls are TRBV28 and TRBJ1-5; weak D call: TRBD1 (6 bases). V lost 2 bases and J lost 5, with 13 bases in between. Germline V gene data show CDR1 as MDHEN and CDR2 as SYDVKM. This CDR3 contains 15 residues. Here the CDR3 DNA reads TGTGCCAGCAGTTTACAGGGGATAAATCATCAGCCCCAGCATTTT. Protein product: CASSLQGINHQPQHF.

This clone was seen only once. The chain joins TRBV6-5 to TRBJ2-7; D gene ambiguous. Trimming shortened V by 5 bases and J by 2 bases, and 13 bases separated the two germline ends. The CDR3 loop spans 14 amino acids. CDR1 and CDR2 (germline): MNHEY, SVGAGI. CDR3 DNA: TGTGCCAGCAGTACCCCCCACAGTCCCTACGAGCAGTACTTC. As protein: CASSTPHSPYEQYF.

This chain links TRBV15 with TRBJ1-4; D is unclear. CDR1 LNHNV and CDR2 YYDKDF come from the germline V gene (reference sequence). Trimming left V 5 bases short and J 8 bases short, with 18 bases between. The length of the CDR3 is 15 residues. CDR3 in amino acids: CATSPRKWVGEKLFF. CDR3 in DNA: TGTGCCACCAGCCCTAGAAAGTGGGTAGGCGAAAAACTGTTTTTT.

This clone appeared a single time. This CDR3 reads CASSFDPVTNEKLFF. CDR3 nucleotide sequence: TGTGCCAGCAGTTTTGATCCAGTCACTAATGAAAAACTGTTTTTT. The chain carries TRBV28 and TRBJ1-4; D unresolved. Trimming cost V 3 bases and J 2 bases, with 10 bases left between them. There are 15 residues in the CDR3. The germline V gene has CDR1 MDHEN and CDR2 SYDVKM.

This clone appeared a few times. The V call is TRBV7-2, the J call TRBJ1-3; D gene uncertain. CDR3 length: 14 residues. V lost 6 bases and J lost 0, with 9 bases in between. Germline CDR1 SGHTA, CDR2 FQGNSA. The CDR3 DNA is TGTGCCAGCAGTCCTGCGAACTCTGGAAACACCATATATTTT. It specifies CASSPANSGNTIYF.

CDR3 region: CASSETTSPDTQYF. The CDR3 DNA sequence: TGTGCCAGCAGTGAAACGACTAGCCCAGATACGCAGTATTTT. The chain has TRBV6-1 and TRBJ2-3; 7 nucleotides match TRBD2. CDR3 length: 14 amino acids. With V trimmed by 2 bases and J by 4 bases, 3 bases remained unmatched. Germline CDR1 MNHNS, CDR2 SASEGT.

The chain recombines TRBV7-2 with TRBJ2-5; 7 bases agree with TRBD2. Germline values: CDR1 SGHTA, CDR2 FQGNSA. The CDR3 contains 15 residues. The J segment lost 6 bases and the V segment lost 0 bases, leaving 7 bases of the junction unmatched. CDR3 sequence (DNA): TGTGCCAGCAGCTTAGCGGTCGAGGGAGGGAAGACCCAGTACTTC. Amino acids: CASSLAVEGGKTQYF.

V gene TRBV5-6 combines with J gene TRBJ2-2; possibly TRBD1 for D (5 bases). From germline, CDR1 is SGHDT and CDR2 YYEEEE. The V end was cut by 0 bases, the J end by 2 bases, with 11 bases between. CDR3 size: 16 residues. The CDR3 coding sequence is TGTGCCAGCAGCTTGGGTAGGGGTAGCAACACCGGGGAGCTGTTTTTT. Encoded protein: CASSLGRGSNTGELFF.

V usage is TRBV5-1 and J usage is TRBJ1-5, with D perhaps matching TRBD1 (6 bases). There are 15 residues in the CDR3. Between the trimmed V and J ends, which lost 0 bases and 5 bases, there was a span of 12 bases. Looked up from germline, CDR1 is SGHRS and CDR2 is YFSETQ. The CDR3 region is CASSLEGVWDQPQHF. CDR3 nucleotide sequence: TGCGCCAGCAGCTTGGAGGGGGTATGGGATCAGCCCCAGCATTTT.

The chain combines TRBV19 with TRBJ1-2; a possible D gene is TRBD1 (6 bases). The CDR3 is 15 amino acids. Trimming took off 6 bases at V and 3 bases at J, with 17 bases between the two ends. Germline V lookup: CDR1 LNHDA, CDR2 SQIVND (reference sequence). CDR3 protein: CASSKLVQGDYGYTF. The CDR3 DNA reads TGTGCCAGTAGCAAGCTCGTACAGGGTGACTATGGCTACACCTTC.

The chain has TRBV7-6 and TRBJ1-5, with 8 bases that match TRBD1. V shed 5 bases and J 5 bases; nucleotides not matched to a gene: 8. The CDR3 has 15 amino acids. From germline, CDR1 is SGHVS and CDR2 FNYEAQ. DNA for the CDR3: TGTGCCAGCAGCCCCCAGGCAGGGGGCGATCAGCCCCAGCATTTT. As protein: CASSPQAGGDQPQHF.

This clone was detected only a few times. J is TRBJ1-5 and V is TRBV5-5; 10 positions match TRBD1. Trimming cost V 3 bases and J 4 bases; bases outside gene matches: 7. The CDR3 spans 16 residues. Germline values: CDR1 SGHKS, CDR2 YYEKEE (reference sequence). CDR3 bases: TGTGCCAGCAGCTCACGGGGACAGGGGATTAATCAGCCCCAGCATTTT. Translated, it gives CASSSRGQGINQPQHF. The variable domain in full, completed from reference TRBV5-5 and TRBJ1-5, reads DAGVTQSPTHLIKTRGQQVTLRCSPISGHKSVSWYQQVLGQGPQFIFQYYEKEERGRGNFPDRFSARQFPNYSSELNVNALLLGDSALYLCASSSRGQGINQPQHFGDGTRLSIL.

The rearrangement links TRBV28 to TRBJ2-2; possible D gene TRBD1, 6 bases. Germline-derived CDR1 and CDR2 are MDHEN and SYDVKM. Trimming took off 10 bases at V and 7 bases at J, with 19 bases between the two ends. The CDR3 runs to 14 residues. The CDR3 protein is CAISHRDRIGELFF. DNA of the CDR3: TGTGCCATAAGCCACAGGGATCGGATCGGGGAGCTGTTTTTT.

Concerning this clone itself: The sample has other DNA sequences that encode this CDR3 too. The chain has TRBV5-1 and TRBJ2-2; 7 positions agree with TRBD1. CDR1 SGHRS and CDR2 YFSETQ come from the germline V gene. Germline trimming cut 3 bases from V and 4 bases from J; bases unmatched to any gene: 0. The CDR3 spans 13 residues. The DNA of the CDR3 is TGCGCCAGCAGCTCAGGGGGCACCGGGGAGCTGTTTTTT. Its translation: CASSSGGTGELFF.

J is TRBJ2-5 and V is TRBV5-1; 9 bases agree with TRBD1. Trimming took 3 bases from V and 6 from J; bases not matched to a gene: 6. CDR1 is SGHRS and CDR2 is YFSETQ in the germline V gene. There are 14 residues in the CDR3. CDR3 bases: TGCGCCAGCAGCTCACGGACAGGGGCAAAGACCCAGTACTTC. It yields the protein CASSSRTGAKTQYF.

Of note for this clone: The sample carries other DNA sequences with the same CDR3. J is TRBJ2-5 and V is TRBV28; 9 nucleotides match TRBD2. Germline CDR1 is MDHEN and CDR2 is SYDVKM. The CDR3 contains 14 residues. The ends lost 5 bases at V and 4 bases at J; junction bases unmatched: 5. The CDR3 sequence: CASSLAGGVETQYF. CDR3 coding DNA: TGTGCCAGCAGTCTGGCGGGAGGGGTAGAGACCCAGTACTTC.

The chain combines TRBV25-1 with TRBJ1-2, with D possibly TRBD1 on 5 matching bases. From germline, CDR1 is MGHDK and CDR2 SYGVNS. This CDR3 is built from 17 residues. V dropped 1 base and J dropped 3 bases, with 18 bases sitting between them. CDR3 in amino acids: CASSELGVGKDDYGYTF. CDR3 coding DNA: TGTGCCAGCAGTGAATTAGGGGTGGGGAAAGACGACTATGGCTACACCTTC.

The chain joins TRBV7-2 to TRBJ2-7; no reliable D call. This CDR3 is built from 13 residues. Trimming cost V 1 base and J 2 bases, with 6 bases left between them. Germline V gene data show CDR1 as SGHTA and CDR2 as FQGNSA. The CDR3 sequence: CASSLVSPYEQYF. The CDR3, as DNA: TGTGCCAGCAGCTTAGTCTCCCCCTACGAGCAGTACTTC.

The J gene is TRBJ2-2, the V gene TRBV27; TRBD1 might be the D (5 bases). Germline CDR1 is MNHEY and CDR2 is SMNVEV (reference sequence). This CDR3 has 14 residues. Trimming stripped 7 bases from V and 6 bases from J, with 15 bases between. The CDR3 region is CASTLSVGAGELFF. CDR3 DNA sequence: TGTGCCAGCACTCTCTCCGTAGGGGCCGGGGAGCTGTTTTTT.

The chain links TRBV19 to TRBJ1-4; D is unresolved. V was trimmed by 6 bases and J by 7 bases, leaving 9 bases between them. Per the germline V gene, CDR1 is LNHDA and CDR2 is SQIVND (reference sequence). The CDR3 sequence is 12 residues long. CDR3 sequence reads: CASSTISEKLFF. CDR3 coding DNA: TGTGCCAGTAGCACGATTAGTGAAAAACTGTTTTTT. The variable domain in full, with the rest retrieved from reference TRBV19 and TRBJ1-4, is DGGITQSPKYLFRKEGQNVTLSCEQNLNHDAMYWYRQDPGQGLRLIYYSQIVNDFQKGDIAEGYSVSREKKESFPLTVTSAQKNPTAFYLCASSTISEKLFFGSGTQLSVL.

The rearrangement uses TRBV18 and TRBJ2-1; TRBD2 matches at 8 bases. Germline V gene data show CDR1 as KGHSH and CDR2 as LQKENI. V lost 4 bases and J lost 1; bases outside the gene matches: 6. The CDR3 spans 16 residues. CDR3 loop: CASSLQVAGSYNEQFF. CDR3 DNA: TGTGCCAGCTCACTACAAGTAGCGGGGTCCTACAATGAGCAGTTCTTC.

V and J are TRBV5-5 and TRBJ1-5; TRBD1 matches 9 bases. V trimming: 1 base; J trimming: 6 bases; junction bases outside the gene matches: 5. Per the germline V gene, CDR1 is SGHKS and CDR2 is YYEKEE (reference sequence). The CDR3 covers 15 residues. In nucleotides, the CDR3 is TGTGCCAGCAGCTTGAGCGGGACAGGGAGTCAGCCCCAGCATTTT. Translating it yields CASSLSGTGSQPQHF.